This passage covers 15 T cell receptor beta chains from one sample sequenced in a study of sequential checkpoint blockade in melanoma. Repertoires were generated with immunoSEQ multiplex PCR, while TCRdb's copy carries only in-frame clones and drops some. Found here are about 40,000 clones, 70% to 90% of them singletons; the top ten hold less than 15%. Treatment meaning: randomized to nivolumab then ipilimumab (arm A) or the reverse (arm B). Here the sequenced sample was CD8+ T cells sorted from blood (inferred from file names), taken from a patient given nivolumab and ipilimumab in sequence. These receptors all come from a human donor with melanoma.

The V gene is TRBV9, the J gene TRBJ2-2; 12 positions agree with TRBD2. J was trimmed by 7 bases and V by 4 bases; bases with no gene match: 11. From germline, CDR1 is SGDLS and CDR2 YYNGEE. The CDR3 length is 17 residues. DNA of the CDR3: TGTGCCAGCAGCCCCAGCGGACTAGCGGGATTTATCGGGGAGCTGTTTTTT. It specifies CASSPSGLAGFIGELFF.

This sequence joins TRBV9 and TRBJ2-2, with D possibly matching TRBD1 (5 bases). The CDR3 contains 16 residues. V lost 0 bases, J lost 4 bases, and 13 bases lay in between. CDR1 SGDLS and CDR2 YYNGEE come from the germline V gene. As DNA, the CDR3 is TGTGCCAGCAGCGTAGGAGCAGGGTTCGGCACCGGGGAGCTGTTTTTT. It specifies CASSVGAGFGTGELFF.

The chain carries TRBV7-9 and TRBJ2-1; D may be TRBD1 (5 bases). The CDR3 runs 13 residues. Trimming cost V 2 bases and J 9 bases, with 11 bases left between them. CDR1 SEHNR and CDR2 FQNEAQ come from the germline V gene (reference sequence). CDR3 coding DNA: TGTGCCAGCAGCTTATACAGGCAAGTTGAGCAGTTCTTC. Its protein product is CASSLYRQVEQFF.

V is TRBV4-1 and J is TRBJ2-7; TRBD1 matches at 10 bases. The CDR3 extends over 15 amino acids. Germline assignment: CDR1 MGHRA and CDR2 YSYEKL. V was pared by 5 bases and J by 1 base, with 5 bases of the junction left unmatched. The CDR3 loop is CASSEGGQGSYEQYF. CDR3 nucleotides: TGCGCCAGCAGCGAGGGGGGACAGGGGTCCTACGAGCAGTACTTC.

In its sample, this clone was seen a few times. For the CDR3, the DNA is TGTGCCAGCAGTAGGGCAGGGGGCACAGATACGCAGTATTTT. Its protein product is CASSRAGGTDTQYF. This sequence joins TRBV6-4 and TRBJ2-3, with D possibly TRBD1 on 6 matching bases. Germline V CDR1 and CDR2: MRHNA, SNTAGT. Trimming removed 5 bases from V and 1 base from J, with 10 bases in between. This CDR3 has 14 amino acids.

The chain carries TRBV2 and TRBJ1-5; 11 nucleotides agree with TRBD1. CDR1 and CDR2 from the germline V gene are SNHLY and FYNNEI. Unmatched junction bases numbered 7, after V lost 8 bases and J lost 7 bases. CDR3 length: 14 amino acids. As DNA, the CDR3 is TGTGCCAGCGGGGGACAGGGGGGTTACCAGCCCCAGCATTTT. It specifies CASGGQGGYQPQHF.

This clone was seen just once. The DNA of the CDR3 is TGTGCCATCAGTGAGTCGCGGACAGGGAGGATAGATACGCAGTATTTT. It codes for CAISESRTGRIDTQYF. The V and J genes are TRBV10-3 and TRBJ2-3, with 8 bases lining up with TRBD1. Germline V gene data show CDR1 as ENHRY and CDR2 as SYGVKD. The trim removed 0 bases at V and 5 bases at J, leaving 7 bases unmatched. CDR3 length equals 16 residues.

This clone is large by share. V is TRBV7-8 and J is TRBJ2-7; D is undetermined. Per germline, CDR1 SGHVS and CDR2 FQNEAQ. V gave up 5 bases and J gave up 2 bases, with 25 bases separating them. CDR3 length: 18 residues. CDR3 sequence (DNA): TGTGCCAGCAGCCGCCGTCGGGTTTTGTTCGTGCCCCCCTACGAGCAGTACTTC. The encoded protein is CASSRRRVLFVPPYEQYF.

The chain carries TRBV5-5 and TRBJ2-5; 11 bases align to TRBD1. Trimming at V came to 7 bases and at J to 3 bases, leaving 5 bases not matched to a gene. Germline CDR1 reads SGHKS; CDR2 reads YYEKEE (reference sequence). This CDR3 is built from 14 residues. The CDR3 nucleotides read TGTGCCAGCGGTTGGGGACAGGGGGAAGAGACCCAGTACTTC. This encodes CASGWGQGEETQYF. Drawing the rest from reference TRBV5-5 and TRBJ2-5, the complete variable domain is DAGVTQSPTHLIKTRGQQVTLRCSPISGHKSVSWYQQVLGQGPQFIFQYYEKEERGRGNFPDRFSARQFPNYSSELNVNALLLGDSALYLCASGWGQGEETQYFGPGTRLLVL.

This clone was seen a single time. V is TRBV15 and J is TRBJ2-1, with no clear D. The germline V gene has CDR1 LNHNV and CDR2 YYDKDF (reference sequence). The ends were cut back, 0 bases at V and 6 bases at J, with 6 bases in the middle. The CDR3 extends over 13 amino acids. The CDR3 loop is CATSREPVNEQFF. The CDR3 DNA is TGTGCCACCAGCAGAGAGCCAGTCAATGAGCAGTTCTTC.

The genes are TRBV27 and TRBJ2-7; D gene unclear. The CDR3 loop spans 12 amino acids. Germline-derived CDR1 and CDR2 are MNHEY and SMNVEV (reference sequence). The CDR3 DNA sequence: TGTGCCAGCGGTTTCTCCGTTTACGAGCGGTACGTC. Protein product: CASGFSVYERYV.

The chain employs TRBV13 and TRBJ2-1, with D perhaps TRBD2 (6 bases). The CDR3 extends over 16 amino acids. V lost 2 bases and J lost 7, with 18 bases in between. The germline V gene encodes CDR1 PRHDT and CDR2 FYEKMQ (reference sequence). CDR3 bases: TGTGCCAGCAGCTTAAGAACGGGAGAGCTGTTTAATGAGCAGTTCTTC. This sequence encodes CASSLRTGELFNEQFF.

This chain uses TRBV27 with TRBJ2-3; 10 nucleotides agree with TRBD2. Trimming removed 3 bases from V and 0 bases from J; junction bases left unmatched: 6. CDR1 and CDR2 (germline): MNHEY, SMNVEV (reference sequence). The CDR3 has 17 amino acids. The CDR3 loop is CASSFGLAAGSTDTQYF. In DNA, the CDR3 is TGTGCCAGCAGTTTCGGACTAGCGGCAGGAAGCACAGATACGCAGTATTTT.

The chain recombines TRBV13 with TRBJ1-2, with D possibly TRBD1 on 6 matching bases. V dropped 3 bases and J dropped 1 base, with 12 bases sitting between them. Germline V CDR1 and CDR2: PRHDT, FYEKMQ (reference sequence). This CDR3 has 15 residues. The DNA of the CDR3 is TGTGCCAGCAGCTTCTTCAGGGGCCTTAACTATGGCTACACCTTC. This sequence encodes CASSFFRGLNYGYTF.

This chain uses TRBV30 with TRBJ2-1, with 9 bases identical to TRBD2. Unmatched junction bases numbered 2, after V lost 4 bases and J lost 7 bases. Per germline, CDR1 GTSNPN and CDR2 SVGIG (reference sequence). The CDR3 totals 12 residues. CDR3 in amino acids: CAWTTSGNEQFF. CDR3 in DNA: TGTGCCTGGACTACTAGCGGGAATGAGCAGTTCTTC.